Shown below are 30 T cell receptor beta chains from a single sample sequenced in a study of blood T cell repertoires in COVID-19. TCRdb keeps only in-frame clones here, not all; method: immunoSEQ multiplex PCR. The top ten hold about 4.8% of the sample, which has roughly 97,000 clones, 80% to 90% seen once. Sequencing input: peripheral blood. These receptor sequences come from a man in his sixties with acute or convalescent COVID-19.

The V gene is TRBV18, the J gene TRBJ1-5, with D possibly being TRBD1 (6 bases). CDR1 and CDR2 (germline): KGHSH, LQKENI. This CDR3 comprises 21 residues. The V gene lost 2 bases and the J gene lost 0 bases, with 26 bases spanning the gap. The CDR3 here is CASSPMAPMYRVDYSNQPQHF. CDR3 DNA sequence: TGTGCCAGCTCACCAATGGCCCCAATGTACAGGGTCGATTATAGCAATCAGCCCCAGCATTTT.

The V gene is TRBV30, the J gene TRBJ2-7; a possible D gene is TRBD1 (6 bases). This CDR3 has 15 amino acids. Germline CDR1 reads GTSNPN; CDR2 reads SVGIG (reference sequence). V lost 2 bases and J 1 base, leaving 15 bases between the germline ends. The CDR3 spells CAWSPNRVMSYEQYF. CDR3 DNA sequence: TGTGCCTGGAGTCCAAACAGGGTGATGTCCTACGAGCAGTACTTC.

The J gene is TRBJ2-3, the V gene TRBV19; 7 bases fit TRBD1. Germline V gives CDR1 LNHDA, CDR2 SQIVND (reference sequence). V lost 6 bases and J lost 0; bases outside the gene matches: 3. The CDR3 runs to 14 residues. The CDR3 nucleotides are TGTGCCAGTAGCGGGACAGTTAGCACAGATACGCAGTATTTT. Amino acid sequence: CASSGTVSTDTQYF.

The chain joins TRBV18 to TRBJ1-1, with TRBD1 as a possible D gene (6 bases). The CDR3 spans 15 residues. Per germline, CDR1 KGHSH and CDR2 LQKENI. With 1 base removed from V and 3 bases from J, the gap between germline ends came to 12 bases. CDR3 sequence: CASSPLGEGDTEAFF. In DNA form, the CDR3 reads TGTGCCAGCTCACCACTTGGGGAGGGGGACACTGAAGCTTTCTTT.

The V and J genes are TRBV4-2 and TRBJ1-4; maybe TRBD1 (6 bases). Looked up from germline, CDR1 is LGHNA and CDR2 is YNFKEQ. The CDR3 extends over 14 amino acids. With 3 bases removed from V and 7 bases from J, the gap between germline ends came to 12 bases. The CDR3 DNA sequence: TGTGCCAGCAGCCACGGCAGGGGAAGTGAAAAACTGTTTTTT. Encoded protein: CASSHGRGSEKLFF.

The rearrangement joins TRBV18 to TRBJ1-1; no firm D call. Per germline, CDR1 KGHSH and CDR2 LQKENI. The ends were cut back, 0 bases at V and 3 bases at J, with 11 bases in the middle. The CDR3 totals 15 residues. The CDR3 loop is CASSPPVLSDTEAFF. DNA of the CDR3: TGTGCCAGCTCACCACCCGTCCTTTCCGACACTGAAGCTTTCTTT.

The chain employs TRBV9 and TRBJ1-1; D not resolved. V was pared by 2 bases and J by 7 bases, with 18 bases between. From germline, CDR1 is SGDLS and CDR2 YYNGEE. The CDR3 covers 15 residues. The CDR3 reads CASSVHWAPRGEAFF. CDR3 sequence (DNA): TGTGCCAGCAGCGTTCACTGGGCCCCACGGGGTGAAGCTTTCTTT.

This rearrangement joins TRBV24-1 to TRBJ2-7; 9 bases are shared with TRBD1. The CDR3 length is 16 residues. CDR1 is KGHDR, CDR2 SFDVKD, per germline. Germline trimming cut 5 bases from V and 2 bases from J; bases unmatched to any gene: 9. Here the CDR3 reads CATSAPSGTGPYEQYF. In nucleotides, the CDR3 is TGTGCCACCAGTGCCCCCTCCGGGACAGGGCCCTACGAGCAGTACTTC.

Note on this clone: The identical CDR3 is also encoded by other nucleotide sequences in the sample. The rearrangement joins TRBV4-3 to TRBJ2-7; D is undetermined. Trimming took 2 bases from V and 6 from J, leaving 17 bases between them. The germline CDR1 and CDR2 sequences are LGHNA and YSLEER. CDR3 length equals 15 residues. This CDR3 is CASSQSWRLSLEQYF. The CDR3 coding sequence is TGCGCCAGCAGCCAATCGTGGAGACTGTCCCTCGAGCAGTACTTC.

V usage is TRBV2 and J usage is TRBJ2-1, with 10 bases fitting TRBD2. The CDR3 totals 17 residues. V was pared by 2 bases and J by 3 bases, with 7 bases of the junction left unmatched. The germline V gene encodes CDR1 SNHLY and CDR2 FYNNEI. The CDR3 coding sequence is TGTGCCAGCAGTGAAAACCCTAGCGGGAGCATCTACAATGAGCAGTTCTTC. Its protein product is CASSENPSGSIYNEQFF.

This clone was counted a single time. The chain uses TRBV6-5 and TRBJ1-1, with D possibly TRBD1 on 5 matching bases. Trimming took 0 bases from V and 5 from J, leaving 7 bases between them. The CDR3 contains 13 residues. CDR1 is MNHEY and CDR2 is SVGAGI in the germline V gene. The CDR3 region has the DNA TGTGCCAGCAGTTACTCCGGGGGAACTGAAGCTTTCTTT. It yields the protein CASSYSGGTEAFF.

The V gene is TRBV19, the J gene TRBJ1-1; D perhaps matches TRBD1 (5 bases). In germline, CDR1 is LNHDA, CDR2 SQIVND (reference sequence). V lost 5 bases and J 7 bases, leaving 17 bases between the germline ends. This CDR3 has 14 amino acids. CDR3 in amino acids: CASSRGGVYGEAFF. CDR3 nucleotide sequence: TGTGCCAGTAGTCGGGGGGGTGTTTATGGTGAAGCTTTCTTT.

The gene calls are TRBV5-1 and TRBJ1-6; tentative D call: TRBD1 (6 bases). Germline assignment: CDR1 SGHRS and CDR2 YFSETQ. The V and J ends lost 5 bases and 5 bases respectively, with 11 bases between them. The CDR3 runs to 14 residues. The CDR3 sequence: CASSPQGNNSPLHF. CDR3 nucleotides: TGCGCCAGCAGTCCACAGGGAAATAATTCACCCCTCCACTTT.

This chain joins TRBV28 and TRBJ2-6, with D possibly being TRBD1 (5 bases). The V gene's germline CDR1 is MDHEN and CDR2 SYDVKM. The CDR3 is 14 amino acids. V was pared by 5 bases and J by 4 bases, with 9 bases between. Written as DNA, the CDR3 is TGTGCCAGCAGTGCAGGGTGGGGGGCCAACGTCCTGACTTTC. This gives the protein CASSAGWGANVLTF.

The chain has TRBV6-5 and TRBJ2-7; maybe TRBD2 (6 bases). The germline CDR1 and CDR2 sequences are MNHEY and SVGAGI. There are 15 residues in the CDR3. Between the trimmed V and J ends, which lost 6 bases and 4 bases, there was a span of 19 bases. CDR3 amino acids: CASSPTGTLIYEQYF. For the CDR3, the DNA is TGTGCCAGCAGCCCCACCGGGACTTTAATTTACGAGCAGTACTTC.

The V gene is TRBV4-1, the J gene TRBJ2-6, with D possibly matching TRBD1 (5 bases). The CDR3 length is 17 residues. The V end lost 0 bases, the J end lost 0 bases, and 9 bases lay between the germline ends. The germline V gene encodes CDR1 MGHRA and CDR2 YSYEKL. The DNA for the CDR3 is TGCGCCAGCAGCCAAGATCGGACATTCTCTGGGGCCAACGTCCTGACTTTC. It is translated as CASSQDRTFSGANVLTF.

J is TRBJ1-5 and V is TRBV7-2; the D gene is possibly TRBD1 (5 bases). The CDR3 loop spans 15 amino acids. Looked up from germline, CDR1 is SGHTA and CDR2 is FQGNSA. V gave up 2 bases and J gave up 2 bases, with 10 bases separating them. CDR3 amino acids: CASSLHGGGNQPQHF. The CDR3 DNA reads as TGTGCCAGCAGCTTACATGGGGGGGGCAATCAGCCCCAGCATTTT.

V is TRBV3-1 (or the pseudogene TRBV3-2) and J is TRBJ2-5; D is uncertain. From germline, CDR1 is LGHDT and CDR2 YNNKEL (reference sequence). Trimming took 3 bases from V and 4 from J, leaving 3 bases between them. This CDR3 is built from 11 residues. CDR3 sequence: CASSQRETQYF. The CDR3, as DNA: TGTGCCAGCAGCCAGCGAGAGACCCAGTACTTC.

The V and J genes are TRBV6-5 and TRBJ1-2; D may be TRBD1 (5 bases). The CDR3 covers 14 residues. V was trimmed by 7 bases and J by 6 bases, leaving 18 bases between them. Germline V CDR1 and CDR2: MNHEY, SVGAGI. The CDR3 region is CASTQRGGIHGYTF. CDR3 nucleotides: TGTGCCAGCACCCAACGGGGGGGAATCCATGGCTACACCTTC.

The J gene is TRBJ1-2, the V gene TRBV28; tentatively, D is TRBD1 (5 bases). The CDR3 extends over 14 amino acids. Trimming took off 3 bases at V and 3 bases at J, with 11 bases between the two ends. From germline, CDR1 is MDHEN and CDR2 SYDVKM. The CDR3 sequence is CASSFGGTDYGYTF. The DNA for the CDR3 is TGTGCCAGCAGTTTCGGGGGGACGGACTATGGCTACACCTTC.

The J gene is TRBJ2-1, the V gene TRBV7-6, with 11 bases fitting TRBD2. The CDR3 extends over 15 amino acids. The V gene end was trimmed by 1 base and the J gene end by 10 bases; junction bases not matched to a gene: 6. Per germline, CDR1 SGHVS and CDR2 FNYEAQ. As DNA, the CDR3 is TGTGCCAGCAGCTTAGTAGCGGGAGGGGACAGGGAGCAGTTCTTC. Protein sequence: CASSLVAGGDREQFF.

This clone was observed a few times. CDR3 sequence (DNA): TGTGCCAGCAGGCAGGGGGTCGACACTGAAGCTTTCTTT. Translation gives CASRQGVDTEAFF. This sequence joins TRBV21-1 and TRBJ1-1; TRBD1 reflects the table's D call only, with no check against the DNA. TRBV21-1 is a documented pseudogene. The CDR3 covers 13 residues.

This clone has a single count. The V and J genes are TRBV3-1 (or the pseudogene TRBV3-2) and TRBJ2-1, with 12 bases identical to TRBD2. V shed 7 bases and J 9 bases; nucleotides not matched to a gene: 10. Germline assignment: CDR1 LGHDT and CDR2 YNNKEL (reference sequence). The CDR3 covers 15 residues. The CDR3 nucleotides read TGTGCCAGCACCCCGACTAGCGGGAGTGGGAGTGAGCAGTTCTTC. This translates into CASTPTSGSGSEQFF.

The genes are TRBV2 and TRBJ1-5; D uncertain. This CDR3 comprises 14 residues. The V end lost 0 bases, the J end lost 4 bases, and 7 bases lay between the germline ends. Germline assignment: CDR1 SNHLY and CDR2 FYNNEI. The CDR3 DNA sequence: TGTGCCAGCAGTGAAGCGCGGGGTAATCAGCCCCAGCATTTT. It specifies CASSEARGNQPQHF.

This chain joins TRBV29-1 and TRBJ2-1; a weak D match, TRBD2 (5 bases). The germline V gene encodes CDR1 SQVTM and CDR2 ANQGSEA. This CDR3 is 14 amino acids long. V lost 7 bases, J lost 5 bases, and 18 bases lay in between. CDR3 in amino acids: CSGGVAPNNNEQFF. Written as DNA, the CDR3 is TGCAGCGGTGGCGTAGCGCCGAATAACAATGAGCAGTTCTTC.

The chain links TRBV5-1 to TRBJ2-5; 9 bases map to TRBD2. CDR3 length equals 15 residues. Looked up from germline, CDR1 is SGHRS and CDR2 is YFSETQ. The trim removed 2 bases at V and 1 base at J, leaving 3 bases unmatched. CDR3 sequence: CASSLAGGLQETQYF. The CDR3 DNA follows: TGCGCCAGCAGCTTAGCGGGGGGTCTCCAAGAGACCCAGTACTTC.

The chain combines TRBV4-1 with TRBJ2-1, with 7 bases identical to TRBD1. The CDR3 contains 16 residues. After removal of 1 base from V and 5 bases from J, the junction contained 8 bases not matched to a gene. Germline loops: CDR1 MGHRA, CDR2 YSYEKL. Written as DNA, the CDR3 is TGCGCCAGCAGCCAAGTCTACGGGACAGCAAACAATGAGCAGTTCTTC. Translating it yields CASSQVYGTANNEQFF.

V gene TRBV11-3 combines with J gene TRBJ2-5, with unresolved D. With 6 bases removed from V and 5 bases from J, the gap between germline ends came to 16 bases. This CDR3 has 14 residues. Germline V CDR1 and CDR2: SGHNT, YENEEA. The CDR3 DNA reads as TGTGCCAGCAGGCGTCGGTTAGTTGATGAGACCCAGTACTTC. It translates to CASRRRLVDETQYF. The full variable domain, with the rest looked up from reference TRBV11-3 and TRBJ2-5, is EAGVVQSPRYKIIEKKQPVAFWCNPISGHNTLYWYLQNLGQGPELLIRYENEEAVDDSQLPKDRFSAERLKGVDSTLKIQPAELGDSAVYLCASRRRLVDETQYFGPGTRLLVL.

The chain combines TRBV25-1 with TRBJ2-5; maybe TRBD2 (7 bases). CDR1 and CDR2 (germline): MGHDK, SYGVNS. Trimming took off 8 bases at V and 5 bases at J, with 21 bases between the two ends. This CDR3 is built from 15 residues. DNA for the CDR3: TGTGCCAGCTCTTTGGGGGGGGCGACACTGGAGACCCAGTACTTC. Encoded protein: CASSLGGATLETQYF.

This clone was picked up a small number of times. V usage is TRBV7-6 and J usage is TRBJ2-7; D gene uncertain. Trimming took 1 base from V and 0 from J, leaving 13 bases between them. The CDR3 covers 16 residues. Germline lookup yields CDR1 SGHVS and CDR2 FNYEAQ. The CDR3 nucleotides are TGTGCCAGCAGCTTAGGCCAGGTCCAAGACTCCTACGAGCAGTACTTC. It translates to CASSLGQVQDSYEQYF.